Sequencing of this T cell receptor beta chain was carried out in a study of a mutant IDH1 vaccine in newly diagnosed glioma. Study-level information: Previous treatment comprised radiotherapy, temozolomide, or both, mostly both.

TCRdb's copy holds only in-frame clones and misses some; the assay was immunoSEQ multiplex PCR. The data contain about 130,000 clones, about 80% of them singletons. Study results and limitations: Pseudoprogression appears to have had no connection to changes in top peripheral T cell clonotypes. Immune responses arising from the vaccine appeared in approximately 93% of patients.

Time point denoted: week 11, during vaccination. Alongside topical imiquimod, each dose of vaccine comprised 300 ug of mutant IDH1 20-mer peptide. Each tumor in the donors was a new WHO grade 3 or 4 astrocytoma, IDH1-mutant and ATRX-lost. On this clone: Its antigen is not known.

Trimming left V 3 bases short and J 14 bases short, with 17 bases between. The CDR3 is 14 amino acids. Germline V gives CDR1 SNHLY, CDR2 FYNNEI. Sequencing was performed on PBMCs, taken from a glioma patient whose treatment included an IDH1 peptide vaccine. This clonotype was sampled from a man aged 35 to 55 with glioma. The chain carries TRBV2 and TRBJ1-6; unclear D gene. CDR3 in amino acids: CASSDTADFSALHF. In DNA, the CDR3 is TGTGCCAGCAGTGACACTGCGGACTTTTCGGCCCTCCACTTT.